Below, 31 T cell receptor beta chains from the same sample are listed, as sequenced in a study of human T cells and chemical hapten exposure. MiXCR was run by TCRdb on the RACE reads, yielding one entry per CDR3 protein. The sample contains over 65,000 distinct CDR3 sequences, 11% of which appear only once. Time point of the sample: patch test 2, 6 weeks after DPC sensitization. As for treatment: therapeutic diphenylcyclopropenone sensitization with weekly scalp DPC. The sequences come from whole blood, collected in connection with sensitization to the hapten diphenylcyclopropenone (DPC). The receptors were sampled from a young man with alopecia areata. Some clones in this sample may be carry-over from other donors' samples.

CDR3 loop: CASTQGREYGYTF. As DNA, the CDR3 is TGTGCCAGTACGCAGGGCCGGGAATATGGCTACACCTTC. V usage is TRBV19 and J usage is TRBJ1-2; TRBD1 might be the D (5 bases). Germline V CDR1 and CDR2: LNHDA, SQIVND (reference sequence). V lost 7 bases and J 5 bases, leaving 14 bases between the germline ends. This CDR3 region has 13 residues.

The chain combines TRBV28 with TRBJ2-7, with a possible D match to TRBD1 (6 bases). Per germline, CDR1 MDHEN and CDR2 SYDVKM. V lost 5 bases and J lost 3, with 14 bases in between. The CDR3 totals 14 residues. The chain's CDR3 is CASSTWTESYEQYF. CDR3 sequence (DNA): TGTGCCAGCAGTACCTGGACAGAGAGCTACGAGCAGTACTTC.

This clonotype turned up a few times. The CDR3 reads CASSEDSYSNQPQHF. For the CDR3, the DNA is TGTGCCAGCAGCGAGGACAGTTATAGCAATCAGCCCCAGCATTTT. The chain joins TRBV7-2 to TRBJ1-5, with D maybe TRBD1 (6 bases). Germline CDR1 is SGHTA and CDR2 is FQGNSA. Trimming removed 5 bases at V and 0 bases at J, with 11 bases between. The CDR3 totals 15 residues.

In its sample, this clonotype was seen many times. The V and J genes are TRBV5-4 and TRBJ1-6; D is ambiguous. The V gene's germline CDR1 is SGHNT and CDR2 YYREEE (reference sequence). V was clipped by 1 base and J by 0 bases, with 8 bases between them. The CDR3 runs to 16 residues. The CDR3 here is CASSLTPSSYNSPLHF. The CDR3 nucleotides read TGTGCCAGCAGCTTGACTCCAAGCTCCTATAATTCACCCCTCCACTTT.

This clonotype occurred a few times. This chain joins TRBV11-2 and TRBJ1-1; 10 nucleotides align to TRBD1. Germline loops: CDR1 SGHAT, CDR2 FQNNGV. This CDR3 region has 16 residues. V was clipped by 4 bases and J by 5 bases; unmatched bases: 10. In DNA, the CDR3 is TGTGCCAGCAGCTCTCTTAGGACAGGGGGGAAGACTGAAGCTTTCTTT. Its translation: CASSSLRTGGKTEAFF.

This clonotype was seen a few times. In DNA, the CDR3 is TGTGCCATCAGTGAGCAGACGACTGAAGCTTTCTTT. Translation gives CAISEQTTEAFF. The rearrangement links TRBV10-3 to TRBJ1-1, with D unresolved. The V gene's germline CDR1 is ENHRY and CDR2 SYGVKD. This CDR3 comprises 12 residues. V was clipped by 2 bases and J by 5 bases, with 6 bases between them.

The J gene is TRBJ2-2, the V gene TRBV7-3; a weak D match, TRBD1 (5 bases). Per germline, CDR1 SGHTA and CDR2 FQGTGA. CDR3 length: 17 amino acids. The ends were cut back, 5 bases at V and 5 bases at J, with 21 bases in the middle. The CDR3 region has the DNA TGTGCCAGCAGCCCGATCGGACAAGGGGCCGGGACCGGGGAGCTGTTTTTT. This sequence encodes CASSPIGQGAGTGELFF.

This clonotype was observed a handful of times. This chain uses TRBV20-1 with TRBJ2-1, with a possible D match to TRBD1 (6 bases). The CDR3 totals 17 residues. The V and J ends lost 2 bases and 7 bases respectively, with 24 bases between them. The germline gives CDR1 DFQATT, CDR2 SNEGSKA (reference sequence). CDR3: CSARSWDTEGMGNEQFF. The CDR3 DNA follows: TGCAGTGCTAGATCCTGGGACACAGAGGGAATGGGTAATGAGCAGTTCTTC.

This clonotype was counted once. V and J are TRBV4-1 and TRBJ2-4, with D tentatively TRBD1 (7 bases). V was trimmed by 4 bases and J by 5 bases, leaving 18 bases between them. CDR3 size: 16 residues. Germline V gives CDR1 MGHRA, CDR2 YSYEKL. In DNA form, the CDR3 reads TGCGCCAGCAGCCGAACGACAGGGACTGCCCAAAACATTCAGTACTTC. Encoded protein: CASSRTTGTAQNIQYF.

This clonotype has ten or more counts. J is TRBJ2-7 and V is TRBV28, with D perhaps matching TRBD1 (6 bases). CDR1 is MDHEN and CDR2 is SYDVKM in the germline V gene. The CDR3 loop spans 13 amino acids. The V end lost 1 base, the J end lost 2 bases, and 6 bases lay between the germline ends. CDR3 protein: CASSLSGAYEQYF. Here the CDR3 DNA reads TGTGCCAGCAGTTTATCAGGGGCCTACGAGCAGTACTTC.

The chain joins TRBV6-2 or TRBV6-3 to TRBJ2-1, with 12 bases identical to TRBD2. Germline CDR1 and CDR2: MNHEY and SVGEGT. The CDR3 extends over 15 amino acids. Germline trimming cut 7 bases from V and 3 bases from J; bases unmatched to any gene: 4. Written as DNA, the CDR3 is TGTGCCAGCATGTCTAGCGGGGGGGTCTACAATGAGCAGTTCTTC. It specifies CASMSSGGVYNEQFF.

This clonotype was detected a few times. V and J are TRBV20-1 and TRBJ2-4; tentative D call: TRBD2 (6 bases). Germline V gene data show CDR1 as DFQATT and CDR2 as SNEGSKA (reference sequence). Trimming took 3 bases from V and 6 from J, leaving 12 bases between them. The CDR3 sequence is 13 residues long. The CDR3 sequence: CSASTGVRNIQYF. Here the CDR3 DNA reads TGCAGTGCTAGTACGGGGGTGAGAAACATTCAGTACTTC.

This clonotype was counted ten times or more. The genes are TRBV11-2 and TRBJ2-5; D possibly corresponds to TRBD2 (6 bases). With 5 bases removed from V and 7 bases from J, the gap between germline ends came to 20 bases. The germline V gene has CDR1 SGHAT and CDR2 FQNNGV. The CDR3 has 15 amino acids. The CDR3 protein is CASSLTAGSVVTQYF. DNA of the CDR3: TGTGCCAGCAGCCTGACCGCGGGGTCCGTGGTGACCCAGTACTTC. Looking up the rest from reference TRBV11-2 and TRBJ2-5 gives the full variable domain: EAGVAQSPRYKIIEKRQSVAFWCNPISGHATLYWYQQILGQGPKLLIQFQNNGVVDDSQLPKDRFSAERLKGVDSTLKIQPAKLEDSAVYLCASSLTAGSVVTQYFGPGTRLLVL.

The rearrangement links TRBV18 to TRBJ2-1, with TRBD2 identical over 9 bases. The germline CDR1 and CDR2 sequences are KGHSH and LQKENI. This CDR3 spans 16 amino acids. With V trimmed by 0 bases and J by 4 bases, 4 bases remained unmatched. Here the CDR3 reads CASSPPLGLAYNEQFF. The CDR3 region has the DNA TGTGCCAGCTCACCACCTTTGGGACTAGCTTACAATGAGCAGTTCTTC.

This clonotype occurred many times. The chain has TRBV7-9 and TRBJ2-3; D possibly uses TRBD1 or TRBD2 (5 bases each). There are 19 residues in the CDR3. The V and J ends lost 2 bases and 8 bases respectively, with 29 bases between them. Germline V gene sequence: CDR1 SEHNR, CDR2 FQNEAQ (reference sequence). The CDR3 loop is CASSLSYARGPRDDATQYF. CDR3 coding DNA: TGTGCCAGCAGCTTAAGTTATGCGAGGGGCCCACGAGACGATGCTACGCAGTATTTT.

At least ten counts were recorded for this clonotype. The chain employs TRBV11-2 and TRBJ2-2, with 8 bases identical to TRBD1. CDR1 SGHAT and CDR2 FQNNGV come from the germline V gene. The CDR3 is made up of 15 amino acids. J was trimmed by 2 bases and V by 3 bases; bases with no gene match: 2. CDR3 DNA sequence: TGTGCCAGCAGCTTTCAGGGGGCTAACACCGGGGAGCTGTTTTTT. Translating it yields CASSFQGANTGELFF. The whole variable domain, remainder taken from reference TRBV11-2 and TRBJ2-2, is EAGVAQSPRYKIIEKRQSVAFWCNPISGHATLYWYQQILGQGPKLLIQFQNNGVVDDSQLPKDRFSAERLKGVDSTLKIQPAKLEDSAVYLCASSFQGANTGELFFGEGSRLTVL.

This chain uses TRBV5-1 with TRBJ1-6; D is undetermined. The V gene lost 2 bases and the J gene lost 8 bases, with 14 bases spanning the gap. This CDR3 has 15 amino acids. CDR1 and CDR2 (germline): SGHRS, YFSETQ. The DNA of the CDR3 is TGCGCCAGCAGCTTATCAGGCAGGCTGGATTCACCCCTCCACTTT. Protein product: CASSLSGRLDSPLHF.

Only one count was recorded for this clonotype. The V call is TRBV28, the J call TRBJ2-2; D call uncertain. This CDR3 contains 15 residues. CDR1 is MDHEN, CDR2 SYDVKM, per germline. Trimming left V 1 base short and J 6 bases short, with 12 bases between. As DNA, the CDR3 is TGTGCCAGCAGTTTATCCCTTACAGCTTCCGGGGAGCTGTTTTTT. Translated: CASSLSLTASGELFF.

V and J are TRBV18 and TRBJ2-7; D gene unclear. This CDR3 is 14 amino acids long. The V end lost 4 bases, the J end lost 0 bases, and 10 bases lay between the germline ends. The germline CDR1 and CDR2 sequences are KGHSH and LQKENI. The CDR3, as DNA: TGTGCCAGCTCACTAGACACTCCCTCCTACGAGCAGTACTTC. It is translated as CASSLDTPSYEQYF.

This clonotype was seen repeatedly, ten times or more. V is TRBV6-6 and J is TRBJ1-4, with D perhaps matching TRBD1 (5 bases). This CDR3 spans 14 amino acids. The germline CDR1 and CDR2 sequences are MNHNY and SVGAGI (reference sequence). V was cut by 10 bases and J by 5 bases, with 17 bases left in between. In DNA, the CDR3 is TGTGCCACCACTGAGGGACTCGTCAATGAAAAACTGTTTTTT. Protein: CATTEGLVNEKLFF.

This clonotype was seen repeatedly, ten times or more. The rearrangement links TRBV7-6 to TRBJ2-2; D call uncertain. The CDR3 is 16 residues long. V dropped 3 bases and J dropped 0 bases, with 11 bases sitting between them. Per germline, CDR1 SGHVS and CDR2 FNYEAQ. DNA for the CDR3: TGTGCCAGCAGCTTTACGCCGAACGCGAACACCGGGGAGCTGTTTTTT. It yields the protein CASSFTPNANTGELFF.

This clonotype was seen once. V gene TRBV19 combines with J gene TRBJ1-5, with D uncertain. CDR1 LNHDA and CDR2 SQIVND come from the germline V gene (reference sequence). The V end lost 4 bases, the J end lost 4 bases, and 14 bases lay between the germline ends. The CDR3 is 15 amino acids. The CDR3 is CASSTLSGVNQPQHF. CDR3 bases: TGTGCCAGTAGTACCCTGTCGGGAGTTAATCAGCCCCAGCATTTT. The full variable domain, rest sourced from reference TRBV19 and TRBJ1-5, is DGGITQSPKYLFRKEGQNVTLSCEQNLNHDAMYWYRQDPGQGLRLIYYSQIVNDFQKGDIAEGYSVSREKKESFPLTVTSAQKNPTAFYLCASSTLSGVNQPQHFGDGTRLSIL.

The V call is TRBV7-9, the J call TRBJ2-7; D is unclear. Germline V gene lookup returns CDR1 SEHNR and CDR2 FQNEAQ (reference sequence). V lost 0 bases and J 4 bases, leaving 10 bases between the germline ends. The CDR3 spans 14 residues. This CDR3 is CASSLASSPYEQYF. The CDR3 nucleotides are TGTGCCAGCAGCTTAGCCAGTTCCCCTTACGAGCAGTACTTC.

This clonotype came up many times. The chain joins TRBV19 to TRBJ2-5; maybe TRBD2 (6 bases). The V and J ends lost 5 bases and 2 bases respectively, with 9 bases between them. This CDR3 spans 13 amino acids. Germline V lookup: CDR1 LNHDA, CDR2 SQIVND (reference sequence). Written as DNA, the CDR3 is TGTGCCAGTAGTGGCGGACTACAAGAGACCCAGTACTTC. It codes for CASSGGLQETQYF.

This clonotype was seen a handful of times. The chain is built from TRBV6-2 or TRBV6-3 and TRBJ1-5; D is ambiguous. The germline V and J ends were trimmed by 5 bases and 2 bases, with 16 bases remaining between them. Germline V gene sequence: CDR1 MNHEY, CDR2 SVGEGT. The CDR3 totals 16 residues. The CDR3 coding sequence is TGTGCCAGCAGTCGTCCCAATTACAGCGGCAATCAGCCCCAGCATTTT. Amino acid sequence: CASSRPNYSGNQPQHF.

This clonotype was seen many times. The chain employs TRBV7-2 and TRBJ1-5, with 8 bases fitting TRBD1. Trimming removed 5 bases from V and 9 bases from J; junction bases left unmatched: 12. Germline values: CDR1 SGHTA, CDR2 FQGNSA. This CDR3 region has 15 residues. CDR3 amino acids: CASSQQTSRGRPQHF. The CDR3 region has the DNA TGTGCCAGCAGCCAACAGACTTCCAGGGGGCGGCCCCAGCATTTT. The whole variable domain, remainder taken from reference TRBV7-2 and TRBJ1-5, is GAGVSQSPSNKVTEKGKDVELRCDPISGHTALYWYRQSLGQGLEFLIYFQGNSAPDKSGLPSDRFSAERTGGSVSTLTIQRTQQEDSAVYLCASSQQTSRGRPQHFGDGTRLSIL.

Many counts were recorded for this clonotype. This chain connects TRBV18 to TRBJ2-4; D unresolved. Per germline, CDR1 KGHSH and CDR2 LQKENI. The length of the CDR3 is 12 residues. V was cut by 2 bases and J by 4 bases, with 3 bases left in between. CDR3 nucleotides: TGTGCCAGCTCACCAGAGAAAAACATTCAGTACTTC. Protein: CASSPEKNIQYF.

This clonotype appeared a few times. This chain connects TRBV11-1 to TRBJ2-5; perhaps TRBD1 as D (5 bases). Trimming took off 2 bases at V and 5 bases at J, with 18 bases between the two ends. The CDR3 length is 16 residues. Germline lookup yields CDR1 SGHAT and CDR2 FQDESV (reference sequence). The CDR3 loop is CASSLKRQNFLETQYF. CDR3 DNA sequence: TGTGCCAGCAGCTTAAAGCGACAGAACTTCCTCGAGACCCAGTACTTC.

This clonotype has more than one count but fewer than ten. The chain links TRBV10-1 to TRBJ1-1; D gene uncertain. Deletions cut 6 bases from V and 7 bases from J, with 15 bases between. The CDR3 extends over 13 amino acids. Germline V gives CDR1 WNHNN, CDR2 SYGVQD (reference sequence). This chain's CDR3 is CASRKEQDREAFF. In nucleotides, the CDR3 is TGCGCCAGCAGAAAAGAACAAGACCGTGAAGCTTTCTTT.

This clonotype was counted only a few times. The chain couples TRBV3-1 to TRBJ1-2; D is undetermined. The CDR3 has 13 amino acids. Germline CDR1 is LGHDT and CDR2 is YNNKEL (reference sequence). V lost 1 base and J lost 7, with 10 bases in between. CDR3 sequence (DNA): TGTGCCAGCAGCCAAGGTGAAGGGCGTGGCTACACCTTC. It specifies CASSQGEGRGYTF.

The J gene is TRBJ2-5, the V gene TRBV6-2 or TRBV6-3, with a tentative D call TRBD2 (5 bases). Trimming pared 6 bases from V and 0 bases from J, leaving 8 bases between. Germline lookup yields CDR1 MNHEY and CDR2 SVGEGT. The CDR3 consists of 13 residues. CDR3 DNA sequence: TGTGCCAGCAGACCCGGGAACCAAGAGACCCAGTACTTC. It specifies CASRPGNQETQYF.